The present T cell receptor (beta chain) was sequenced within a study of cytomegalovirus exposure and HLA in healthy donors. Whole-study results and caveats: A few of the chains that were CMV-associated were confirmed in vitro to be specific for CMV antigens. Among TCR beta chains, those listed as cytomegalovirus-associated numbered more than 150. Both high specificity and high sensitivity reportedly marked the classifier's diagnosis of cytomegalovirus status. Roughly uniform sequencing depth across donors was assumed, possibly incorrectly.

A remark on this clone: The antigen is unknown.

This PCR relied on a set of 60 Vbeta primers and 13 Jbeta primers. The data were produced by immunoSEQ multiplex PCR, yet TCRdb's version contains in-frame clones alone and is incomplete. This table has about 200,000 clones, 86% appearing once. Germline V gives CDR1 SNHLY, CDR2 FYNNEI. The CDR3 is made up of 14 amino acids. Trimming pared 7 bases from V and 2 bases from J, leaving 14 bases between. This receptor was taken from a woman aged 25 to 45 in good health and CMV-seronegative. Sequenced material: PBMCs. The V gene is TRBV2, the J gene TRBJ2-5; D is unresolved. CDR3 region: CASTDHGLQETQYF. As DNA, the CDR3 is TGTGCCAGCACCGATCATGGCTTACAAGAGACCCAGTACTTC.